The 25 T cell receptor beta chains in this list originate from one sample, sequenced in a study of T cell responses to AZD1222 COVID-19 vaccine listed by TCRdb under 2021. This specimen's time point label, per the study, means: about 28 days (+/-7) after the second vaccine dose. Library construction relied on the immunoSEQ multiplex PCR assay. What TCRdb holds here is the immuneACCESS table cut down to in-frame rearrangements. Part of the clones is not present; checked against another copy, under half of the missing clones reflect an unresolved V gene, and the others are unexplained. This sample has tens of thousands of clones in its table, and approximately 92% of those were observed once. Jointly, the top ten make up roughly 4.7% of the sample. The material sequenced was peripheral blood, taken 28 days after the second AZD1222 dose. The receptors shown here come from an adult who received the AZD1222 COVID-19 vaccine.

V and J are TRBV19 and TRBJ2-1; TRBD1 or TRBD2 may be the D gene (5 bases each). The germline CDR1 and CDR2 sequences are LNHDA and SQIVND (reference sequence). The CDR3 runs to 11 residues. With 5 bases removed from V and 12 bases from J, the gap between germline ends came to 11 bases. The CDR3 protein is CASSGPGLQFF. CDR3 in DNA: TGTGCCAGTAGTGGACCGGGGCTGCAGTTCTTC.

The CDR3 sequence is CATSDPQHAGTDTQYF. Here the CDR3 DNA reads TGTGCCACCAGTGATCCCCAACATGCCGGCACAGATACGCAGTATTTT. The chain uses TRBV24-1 and TRBJ2-3, with D unresolved. V was clipped by 3 bases and J by 1 base, with 13 bases between them. CDR3 length: 16 residues. Germline CDR1 and CDR2: KGHDR and SFDVKD.

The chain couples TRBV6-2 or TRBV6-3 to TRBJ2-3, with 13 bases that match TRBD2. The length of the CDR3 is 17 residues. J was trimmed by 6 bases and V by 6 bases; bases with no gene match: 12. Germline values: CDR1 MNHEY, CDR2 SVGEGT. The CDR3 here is CASSADDGLAGEDTQYF. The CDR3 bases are TGTGCCAGCAGCGCTGACGATGGACTAGCGGGAGAGGATACGCAGTATTTT.

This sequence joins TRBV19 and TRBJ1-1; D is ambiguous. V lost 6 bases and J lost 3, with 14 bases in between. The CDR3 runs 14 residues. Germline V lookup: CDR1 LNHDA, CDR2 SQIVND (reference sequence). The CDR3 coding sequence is TGTGCCAGTAGAGGTAGGGCCGAGGACACTGAAGCTTTCTTT. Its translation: CASRGRAEDTEAFF.

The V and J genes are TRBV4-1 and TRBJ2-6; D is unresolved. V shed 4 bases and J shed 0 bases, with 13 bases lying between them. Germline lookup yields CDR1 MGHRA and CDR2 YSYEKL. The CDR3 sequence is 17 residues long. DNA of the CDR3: TGCGCCAGCAGCCCGCCTACCCGAAGCTCTGGGGCCAACGTCCTGACTTTC. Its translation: CASSPPTRSSGANVLTF.

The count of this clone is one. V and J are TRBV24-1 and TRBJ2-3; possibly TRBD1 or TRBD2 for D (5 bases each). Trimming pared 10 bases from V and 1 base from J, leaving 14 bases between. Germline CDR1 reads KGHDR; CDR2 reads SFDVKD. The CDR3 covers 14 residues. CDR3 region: CATQRGVGTDTQYF. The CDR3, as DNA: TGTGCCACGCAGAGGGGTGTAGGCACAGATACGCAGTATTTT.

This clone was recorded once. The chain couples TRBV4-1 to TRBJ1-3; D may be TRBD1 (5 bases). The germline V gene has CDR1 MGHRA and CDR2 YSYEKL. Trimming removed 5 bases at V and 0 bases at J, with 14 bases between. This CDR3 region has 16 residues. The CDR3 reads CASSLGLILSGNTIYF. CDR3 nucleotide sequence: TGCGCCAGCAGCTTGGGACTCATCCTCTCTGGAAACACCATATATTTT.

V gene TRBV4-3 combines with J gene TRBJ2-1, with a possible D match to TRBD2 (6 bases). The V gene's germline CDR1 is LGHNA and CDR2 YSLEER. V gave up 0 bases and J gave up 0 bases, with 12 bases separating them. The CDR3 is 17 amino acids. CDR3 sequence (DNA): TGCGCCAGCAGCCAAGAGTCCGGGGACTTCTCCTACAATGAGCAGTTCTTC. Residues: CASSQESGDFSYNEQFF.

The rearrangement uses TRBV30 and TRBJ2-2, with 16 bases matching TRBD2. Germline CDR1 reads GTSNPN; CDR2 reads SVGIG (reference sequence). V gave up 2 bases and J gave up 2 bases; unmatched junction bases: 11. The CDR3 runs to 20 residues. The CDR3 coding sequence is TGTGCCTGGAGTTTCCACTTGGGACTAGCGGGAGGGCTTAACACCGGGGAGCTGTTTTTT. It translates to CAWSFHLGLAGGLNTGELFF.

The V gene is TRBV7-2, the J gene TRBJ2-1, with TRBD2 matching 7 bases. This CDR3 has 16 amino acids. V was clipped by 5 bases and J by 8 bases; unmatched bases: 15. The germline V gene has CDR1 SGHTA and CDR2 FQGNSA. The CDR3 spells CASSRPRTSGRYEQFF. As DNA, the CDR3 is TGTGCCAGCAGCCGCCCCAGGACTAGTGGGCGGTATGAGCAGTTCTTC.

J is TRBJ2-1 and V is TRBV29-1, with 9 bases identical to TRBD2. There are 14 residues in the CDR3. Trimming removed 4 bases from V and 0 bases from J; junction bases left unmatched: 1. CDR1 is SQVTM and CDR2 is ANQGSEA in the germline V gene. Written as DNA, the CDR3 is TGCAGCGTTGGACTAGCGGTCTCCTACAATGAGCAGTTCTTC. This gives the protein CSVGLAVSYNEQFF.

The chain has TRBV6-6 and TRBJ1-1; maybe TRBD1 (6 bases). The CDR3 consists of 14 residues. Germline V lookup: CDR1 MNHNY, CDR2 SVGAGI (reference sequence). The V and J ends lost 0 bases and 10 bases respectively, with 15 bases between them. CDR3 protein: CASSYSEQGLGAFF. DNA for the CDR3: TGTGCCAGCAGTTACTCAGAGCAGGGGCTCGGAGCTTTCTTT.

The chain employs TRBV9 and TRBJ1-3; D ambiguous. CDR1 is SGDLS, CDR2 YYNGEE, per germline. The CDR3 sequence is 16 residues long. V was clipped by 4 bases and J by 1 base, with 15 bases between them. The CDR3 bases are TGTGCCAGCAGCCCGGCAGAACATCCATCTGGAAACACCATATATTTT. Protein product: CASSPAEHPSGNTIYF. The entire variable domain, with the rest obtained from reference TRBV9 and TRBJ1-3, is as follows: DSGVTQTPKHLITATGQRVTLRCSPRSGDLSVYWYQQSLDQGLQFLIQYYNGEERAKGNILERFSAQQFPDLHSELNLSSLELGDSALYFCASSPAEHPSGNTIYFGEGSWLTVV.

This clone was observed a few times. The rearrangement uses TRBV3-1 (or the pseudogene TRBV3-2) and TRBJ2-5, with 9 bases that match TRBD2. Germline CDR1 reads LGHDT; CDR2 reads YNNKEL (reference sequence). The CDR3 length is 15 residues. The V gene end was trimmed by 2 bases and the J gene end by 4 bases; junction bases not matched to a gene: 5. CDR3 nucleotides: TGTGCCAGCAGCCAATTTCCTAGCGGGGCAGAGACCCAGTACTTC. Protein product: CASSQFPSGAETQYF.

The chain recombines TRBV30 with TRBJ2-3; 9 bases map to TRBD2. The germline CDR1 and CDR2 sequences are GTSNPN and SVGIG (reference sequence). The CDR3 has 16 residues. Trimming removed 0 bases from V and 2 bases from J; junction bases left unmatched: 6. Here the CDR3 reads CAWSVWLAGPTDTQYF. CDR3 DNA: TGTGCCTGGAGTGTCTGGCTAGCGGGACCCACAGATACGCAGTATTTT.

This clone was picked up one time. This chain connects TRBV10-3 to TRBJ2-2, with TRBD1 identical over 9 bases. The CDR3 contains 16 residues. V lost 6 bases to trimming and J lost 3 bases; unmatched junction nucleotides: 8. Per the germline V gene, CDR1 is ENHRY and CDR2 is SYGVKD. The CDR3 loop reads CAIRPTGGRDTGELFF. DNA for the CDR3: TGTGCCATCAGACCCACAGGGGGCCGCGACACCGGGGAGCTGTTTTTT.

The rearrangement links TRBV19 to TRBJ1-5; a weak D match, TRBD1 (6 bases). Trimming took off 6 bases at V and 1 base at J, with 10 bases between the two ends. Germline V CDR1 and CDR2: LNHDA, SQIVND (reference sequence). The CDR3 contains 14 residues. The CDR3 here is CASREGGSNQPQHF. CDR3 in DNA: TGTGCCAGTAGGGAGGGGGGCAGCAATCAGCCCCAGCATTTT.

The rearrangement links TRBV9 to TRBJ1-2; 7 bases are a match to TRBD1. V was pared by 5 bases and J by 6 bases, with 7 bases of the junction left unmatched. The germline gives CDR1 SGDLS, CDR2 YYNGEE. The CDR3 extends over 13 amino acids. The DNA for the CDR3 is TGTGCCAGCAGAGAAACAGGGGATGATGGCTACACCTTC. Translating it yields CASRETGDDGYTF.

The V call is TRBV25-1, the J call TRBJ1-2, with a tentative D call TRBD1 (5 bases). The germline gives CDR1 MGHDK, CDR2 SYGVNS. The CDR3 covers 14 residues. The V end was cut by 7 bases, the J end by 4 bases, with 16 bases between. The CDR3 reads CASNPAGGFYGYTF. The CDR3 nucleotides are TGTGCCAGCAACCCGGCGGGGGGTTTCTATGGCTACACCTTC.

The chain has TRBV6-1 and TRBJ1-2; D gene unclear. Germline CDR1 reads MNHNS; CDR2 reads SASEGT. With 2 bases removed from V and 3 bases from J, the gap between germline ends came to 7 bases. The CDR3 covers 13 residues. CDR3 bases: TGTGCCAGCAGTGAACGGCTGGACTATGGCTACACCTTC. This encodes CASSERLDYGYTF.

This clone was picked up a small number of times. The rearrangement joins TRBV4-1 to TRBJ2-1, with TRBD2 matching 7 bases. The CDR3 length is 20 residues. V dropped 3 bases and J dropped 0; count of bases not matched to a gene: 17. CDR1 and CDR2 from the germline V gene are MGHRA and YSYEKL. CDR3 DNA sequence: TGCGCCAGCAGCCACCTGGGACTAAGGGGCAAGAAGAGCTCCTACAATGAGCAGTTCTTC. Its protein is CASSHLGLRGKKSSYNEQFF.

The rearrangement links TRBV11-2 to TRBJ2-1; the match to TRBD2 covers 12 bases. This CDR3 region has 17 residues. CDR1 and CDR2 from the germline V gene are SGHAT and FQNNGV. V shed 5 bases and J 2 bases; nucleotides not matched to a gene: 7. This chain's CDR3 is CASSRGTSGWTYNEQFF. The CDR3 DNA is TGTGCCAGCAGCCGTGGGACTAGCGGGTGGACCTACAATGAGCAGTTCTTC.

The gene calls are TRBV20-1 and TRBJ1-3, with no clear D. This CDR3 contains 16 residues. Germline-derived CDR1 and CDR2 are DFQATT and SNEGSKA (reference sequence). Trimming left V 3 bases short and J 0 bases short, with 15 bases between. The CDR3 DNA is TGCAGTGCTAGTTCAAGTGCTACGATCTCTGGAAACACCATATATTTT. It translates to CSASSSATISGNTIYF.

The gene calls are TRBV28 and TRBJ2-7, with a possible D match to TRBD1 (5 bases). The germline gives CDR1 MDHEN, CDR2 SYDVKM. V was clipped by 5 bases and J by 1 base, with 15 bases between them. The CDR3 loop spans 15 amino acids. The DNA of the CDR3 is TGTGCCAGCAGTCCCCCAGGGTCGTCTTCCTACGAGCAGTACTTC. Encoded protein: CASSPPGSSSYEQYF.

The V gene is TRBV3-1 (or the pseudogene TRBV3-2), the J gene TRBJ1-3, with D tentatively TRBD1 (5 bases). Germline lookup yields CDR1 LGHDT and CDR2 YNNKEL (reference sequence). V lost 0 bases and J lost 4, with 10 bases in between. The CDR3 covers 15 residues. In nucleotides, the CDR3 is TGTGCCAGCAGCCAAGATCGGTCAGGGGGAAACACCATATATTTT. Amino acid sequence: CASSQDRSGGNTIYF.